The rows below give T cell receptor beta chains drawn from one sample of a study of blood T cell repertoires in COVID-19. Produced via immunoSEQ multiplex PCR; TCRdb's table is partial and in-frame only. The table includes about 59,000 clones, over 75% detected once. Sequencing was carried out using peripheral blood. All receptors come from a human donor in a cohort sampled during active COVID-19. The CDR3 runs from the conserved cysteine through the conserved F or W. A D gene is named only where the DNA matches it firmly. Clone size is shown for a subset of rows, as once, few, many or a class of expanded clone.

d_gene,abundance,v_gene,j_gene,CDR3nt,CDR3aa
NA,NA,TRBV7-2,TRBJ2-3,TGTGCCAGCAGCTTAGCGCCCAGGAGCACAGATACGCAGTATTTT,CASSLAPRSTDTQYF
NA,NA,TRBV5-4,TRBJ2-1,TGTGCCAGCAGCTTGGGACAGGCCCGAGGGTATGAGCAGTTCTTC,CASSLGQARGYEQFF
NA,NA,TRBV19,TRBJ1-2,TGTGCCAGTAGTAGTCAGGGTAACTATGGCTACACCTTC,CASSSQGNYGYTF
NA,NA,TRBV6-4,TRBJ1-2,TGTGCCAGCAGTGCGGGTCGTAACTATGGCTACACCTTC,CASSAGRNYGYTF
TRBD2,NA,TRBV5-1,TRBJ2-7,TGCGCCAGCAGCTTGGGTCGAGCGGGGGGCGAGCAGTACTTC,CASSLGRAGGEQYF
NA,NA,TRBV6-2/TRBV6-3,TRBJ2-7,TGTGCCAGCAGTTACGGCGGCAGAAACTACGAGCAGTACTTC,CASSYGGRNYEQYF
TRBD1,NA,TRBV12-3/TRBV12-4,TRBJ1-1,TGTGCCAGCATTTTATCGACAGGGCCGAGAGCTTTCTTT,CASILSTGPRAFF
NA,NA,TRBV19,TRBJ1-2,TGTGCCAGTAGTAGAGAACAGAACTATGGCTACACCTTC,CASSREQNYGYTF
TRBD1,NA,TRBV10-3,TRBJ1-1,TGTGCCATAGGGGGGACAGGGGCCCTTTTAACTGAAGCTTTCTTT,CAIGGTGALLTEAFF
TRBD1,NA,TRBV24-1,TRBJ2-3,TGTGCCACCAGTGATTTTATGGGGACAGGGGGCGTAGATACGCAGTATTTT,CATSDFMGTGGVDTQYF
TRBD1,NA,TRBV7-2,TRBJ1-4,TGTGCCAGCAGCTTAGACAGGGGCGATGAAAAACTGTTTTTT,CASSLDRGDEKLFF
TRBD1,NA,TRBV29-1,TRBJ2-1,TGCAGCGTTGTAGGGCAGGGGGTGAGTTCCTCCTACAATGAGCAGTTCTTC,CSVVGQGVSSSYNEQFF
TRBD2,NA,TRBV11-3,TRBJ2-6,TGTGCCAGCAGCTTTGGGACTAGCGGGGGTGGGGCCAACGTCCTGACTTTC,CASSFGTSGGGANVLTF
NA,few,TRBV3-1/TRBV3-2,TRBJ1-5,TGTGCCAGCAGCCAAGAGAGATGGCAGCCCCAGCATTTT,CASSQERWQPQHF
NA,NA,TRBV10-2,TRBJ1-4,TGCGCCAGCAGGCTGGGGGGTTCGGCTGAAAAACTGTTTTTT,CASRLGGSAEKLFF